This T cell receptor beta chain appears in the sequencing data of a study of T cells in Graves' hyperthyroidism and ophthalmopathy. Authors of the study amplified TCR beta CDR3 regions from RNA transcripts. First-round RT-PCR targeting the TCR CDR3 was performed with the HTBI primer set. TCRdb ran MiXCR on the multiplex PCR reads and lists one entry per CDR3 protein. The sample shows roughly 530,000 distinct CDR3 sequences, under 20% of them seen only once. The study excluded patients with uncontrolled infection, other autoimmune disease, pregnancy or lactation. Germline-derived CDR1 and CDR2 are DFQATT and SNEGSKA (reference sequence). This CDR3 contains 15 residues. J gave up 2 bases and V 1 base, and 7 bases lay outside the gene matches.

The J gene is TRBJ1-2, the V gene TRBV20-1, with TRBD1 matching over 7 bases. Sequenced input: blood. The clonotype originates from a woman aged 18 to 35 with Graves' ophthalmopathy. CDR3 sequence: CSARATGMTNYGYTF. As DNA, the CDR3 is TGCAGTGCTAGAGCGACAGGGATGACCAACTATGGCTACACCTTC.